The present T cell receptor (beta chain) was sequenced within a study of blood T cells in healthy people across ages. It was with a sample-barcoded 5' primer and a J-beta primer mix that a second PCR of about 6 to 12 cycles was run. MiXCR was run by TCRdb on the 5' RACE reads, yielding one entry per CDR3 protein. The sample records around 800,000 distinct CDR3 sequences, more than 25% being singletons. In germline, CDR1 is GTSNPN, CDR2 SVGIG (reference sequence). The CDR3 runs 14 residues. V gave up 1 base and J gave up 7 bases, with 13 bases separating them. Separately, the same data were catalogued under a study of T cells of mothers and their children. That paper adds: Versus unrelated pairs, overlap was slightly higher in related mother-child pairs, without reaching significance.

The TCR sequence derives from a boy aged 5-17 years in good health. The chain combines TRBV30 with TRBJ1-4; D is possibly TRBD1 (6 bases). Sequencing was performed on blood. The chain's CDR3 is CAWSDDTRGEKLFF. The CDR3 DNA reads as TGTGCCTGGAGTGATGACACCAGGGGTGAAAAACTGTTTTTT.